The 7 T cell receptor beta chains listed next were all sequenced from one sample in a study of T-cell memory formation after mild COVID-19. TCRdb recomputed calls from the 5' RACE reads with MiXCR, one row per CDR3 protein. The sample holds some 120,000 distinct CDR3 sequences; about 6% are singletons and the top ten take about 2.2%. The sample consisted of PBMCs or a T cell subset sorted from them (not recorded which). The source of these receptors is an adult woman who had mild COVID-19 (a few samples of this study predate the infection). Cell type and time point are not known.

This clonotype was seen many times. The chain is built from TRBV10-3 and TRBJ1-6; 8 nucleotides align to TRBD1. From germline, CDR1 is ENHRY and CDR2 SYGVKD. V shed 10 bases and J 8 bases; nucleotides not matched to a gene: 7. This CDR3 region has 13 residues. For the CDR3, the DNA is TGTGCCACCGCTACAGGGGGTGATTCACCCCTCCACTTT. The encoded protein is CATATGGDSPLHF.

The genes are TRBV6-6 and TRBJ1-5, with 7 bases that match TRBD1. Germline CDR1 reads MNHNY; CDR2 reads SVGAGI (reference sequence). V dropped 4 bases and J dropped 0; count of bases not matched to a gene: 9. The CDR3 loop spans 17 amino acids. The CDR3 is CASSWGGTVDSNQPQHF. The CDR3, as DNA: TGTGCCAGCAGTTGGGGCGGGACAGTGGATAGCAATCAGCCCCAGCATTTT.

This clonotype was found a few times. The rearrangement joins TRBV19 to TRBJ2-7; D uncertain. From germline, CDR1 is LNHDA and CDR2 SQIVND (reference sequence). The CDR3 contains 15 residues. Trimming stripped 3 bases from V and 3 bases from J, with 15 bases between. CDR3 sequence (DNA): TGTGCCAGTAGTATTAAATTTCCAACAATCTACGAGCAGTACTTC. As protein: CASSIKFPTIYEQYF. Together with reference TRBV19 and TRBJ2-7, the CDR3 gives the full variable domain: DGGITQSPKYLFRKEGQNVTLSCEQNLNHDAMYWYRQDPGQGLRLIYYSQIVNDFQKGDIAEGYSVSREKKESFPLTVTSAQKNPTAFYLCASSIKFPTIYEQYFGPGTRLTVT.

This clonotype was detected a few times. The rearrangement joins TRBV14 to TRBJ2-5; D remains unclear. Trimming removed 3 bases from V and 4 bases from J, with 18 bases in between. Germline lookup yields CDR1 SGHDN and CDR2 FVKESK. The CDR3 has 16 residues. CDR3 nucleotides: TGTGCCAGCAGCCATTCCTCTGGGTACTTTGGAGAGACCCAGTACTTC. Translated, it gives CASSHSSGYFGETQYF.

The chain uses TRBV9 and TRBJ2-7; the D gene is possibly TRBD2 (7 bases). V lost 0 bases and J lost 3, with 13 bases in between. The CDR3 loop spans 15 amino acids. Germline-derived CDR1 and CDR2 are SGDLS and YYNGEE. The CDR3 region has the DNA TGTGCCAGCAGCGTAGGGGAGGGGGTGTTCTACGAGCAGTACTTC. Amino acid sequence: CASSVGEGVFYEQYF.

This clonotype was seen many times. The chain is built from TRBV7-9 and TRBJ2-2; the D is unclear. This CDR3 spans 13 amino acids. The V end lost 5 bases, the J end lost 6 bases, and 10 bases lay between the germline ends. Germline lookup yields CDR1 SEHNR and CDR2 FQNEAQ (reference sequence). DNA of the CDR3: TGTGCCAGCAGCCCGGACGGACCCGGGGAGCTGTTTTTT. This codes for CASSPDGPGELFF.

The chain carries TRBV12-3 or TRBV12-4 and TRBJ2-7; TRBD2 matches at 10 bases. The CDR3 loop spans 14 amino acids. The V and J ends lost 2 bases and 5 bases, in that order; junction bases with no gene match: 3. This CDR3 reads CASSLSSGRNEQYF. CDR3 DNA: TGTGCCAGCAGTTTATCTAGCGGGAGAAACGAGCAGTACTTC.